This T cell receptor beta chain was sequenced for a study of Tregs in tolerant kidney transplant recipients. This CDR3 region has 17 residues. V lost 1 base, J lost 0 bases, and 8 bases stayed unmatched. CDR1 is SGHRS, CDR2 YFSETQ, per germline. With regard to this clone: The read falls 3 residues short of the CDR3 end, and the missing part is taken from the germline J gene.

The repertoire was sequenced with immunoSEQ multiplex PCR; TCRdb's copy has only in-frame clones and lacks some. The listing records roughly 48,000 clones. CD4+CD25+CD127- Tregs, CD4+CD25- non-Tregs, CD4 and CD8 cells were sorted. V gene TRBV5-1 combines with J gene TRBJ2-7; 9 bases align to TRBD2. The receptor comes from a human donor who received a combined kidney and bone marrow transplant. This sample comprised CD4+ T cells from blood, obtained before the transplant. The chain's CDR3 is CASSLRASGVSSYEQYF. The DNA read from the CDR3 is TGCGCCAGCAGCTTGAGGGCTAGCGGGGTCAGCTCCTACGAG. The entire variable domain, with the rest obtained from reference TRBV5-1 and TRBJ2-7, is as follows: KAGVTQTPRYLIKTRGQQVTLSCSPISGHRSVSWYQQTPGQGLQFLFEYFSETQRNKGNFPGRFSGRQFSNSRSEMNVSTLELGDSALYLCASSLRASGVSSYEQYFGPGTRLTVT.